The next 21 T cell receptor beta chains were all read from a single sample in a study of T cell clonality in common variable immunodeficiency. Clones were sequenced by immunoSEQ multiplex PCR, and TCRdb holds only the in-frame ones, with some missing. The specimen has some 28,000 clones, none found just once. The specimen was peripheral blood mononuclear cells. Source of these receptors: a person between 18 and 75 years old in good health.

This clone was observed at least ten times. The CDR3 end is not reached by the read, which stops 3 residues before it; the germline J gene fills it in. The J gene is TRBJ1-6, the V gene TRBV30, with 9 positions matching TRBD1. The CDR3 consists of 14 residues. CDR1 is GTSNPN and CDR2 is SVGIG in the germline V gene (reference sequence). With 2 bases clipped from V and 9 bases from J, the junction kept 5 bases outside the gene matches. The CDR3 spells CAWSTGQGRSPLHF. Incomplete CDR3 DNA: TGTGCCTGGAGTACGGGACAGGGACGTTCACCC.

This clone was recorded at least ten times. The read stops 3 residues short of the end of the CDR3; the missing end is completed from the germline J gene. V and J are TRBV11-2 and TRBJ2-1, with TRBD1 identical over 9 bases. J lost 4 bases, V lost 5 bases, and 6 bases had no gene match. CDR1 is SGHAT, CDR2 FQNNGV, per germline. This CDR3 contains 15 residues. Partial CDR3 DNA: TGTGCCAGCAGCACGCGACAGGGGGGATACAATGAG. Translation: CASSTRQGGYNE. The full CDR3 sequence reads CASSTRQGGYNEQFF.

The table lists this clone with a few counts. The CDR3 extends 3 residues past the end of the read, so its final part is completed from the germline J gene. This rearrangement joins TRBV19 to TRBJ1-1; TRBD1 is a possible D gene (6 bases). CDR1 is LNHDA, CDR2 SQIVND, per germline (reference sequence). The CDR3 is made up of 12 amino acids. CDR3: CASSAGDTHAFF. The part of the CDR3 DNA that was read is TGTGCCAGTAGTGCCGGGGACACCCAT.

This clone appeared many times. Read sequence stops 3 residues before the CDR3 end, and the germline J gene provides the missing end. This specimen includes other DNA sequences encoding the same CDR3. The V gene is TRBV5-1, the J gene TRBJ1-1; TRBD1 is a possible D gene (6 bases). This CDR3 has 13 amino acids. Per germline, CDR1 SGHRS and CDR2 YFSETQ. The CDR3 spells CASSLGGGREAFF. The sequenced CDR3 bases are TGCGCCAGCTCGCTTGGGGGCGGGAGAGAA.

This clone was counted at least ten times. The DNA ends 3 residues before the CDR3 does, and the rest of the CDR3 is filled in from the germline J gene. The chain recombines TRBV19 with TRBJ1-5, with D maybe TRBD1 (6 bases). The CDR3 totals 13 residues. Germline CDR1 LNHDA, CDR2 SQIVND (reference sequence). V was cut by 2 bases and J by 7 bases, with 9 bases left in between. The DNA read from the CDR3 is TGTGCCAGTAGTATAATGGGGGCGCAGCCC. It translates to CASSIMGAQP. The full CDR3 reads CASSIMGAQPQHF.

This clone has at least ten counts. The read comes to an end 3 residues before the CDR3 does, leaving the germline J gene to fill in the end. The chain carries TRBV6-1 and TRBJ2-3, with 8 bases identical to TRBD2. V lost 4 bases, J lost 3 bases, and 9 bases stayed unmatched. CDR1 is MNHNS and CDR2 is SASEGT in the germline V gene. There are 16 residues in the CDR3. The DNA read from the CDR3 is TGTGCCAGCAGTGGGGGTGGGCGGGGGGTGACAGATACG. Translated: CASSGGGRGVTDT. The entire CDR3 protein is CASSGGGRGVTDTQYF.

Ten or more counts support this clone. The DNA ends 3 residues before the CDR3 does, and the rest of the CDR3 is filled in from the germline J gene. The chain joins TRBV29-1 to TRBJ2-7, with a weak D call TRBD1 (6 bases). Germline CDR1 reads SQVTM; CDR2 reads ANQGSEA. The CDR3 is 12 amino acids. V lost 4 bases to trimming and J lost 5 bases, with 12 bases between them. The sequenced CDR3 bases are TGCAGCGTTGCACAGGGTTACAACGAG. Its protein is CSVAQGYNE. The CDR3, in full, reads CSVAQGYNEQYF.

In this sample, this clone turned up many times. The sequence runs out 3 residues before the end of the CDR3; the remainder is reconstructed from the germline J gene. This rearrangement joins TRBV7-3 to TRBJ2-7; D might be TRBD2 (6 bases). There are 13 residues in the CDR3. V was clipped by 5 bases and J by 2 bases, with 10 bases between them. Germline lookup yields CDR1 SGHTA and CDR2 FQGTGA. The CDR3 reads CASSPGGTYEQYF. The CDR3 bases that were read are TGTGCCAGCAGCCCCGGGGGTACCTACGAG. Looking up the rest from reference TRBV7-3 and TRBJ2-7 gives the full variable domain: GAGVSQTPSNKVTEKGKYVELRCDPISGHTALYWYRQSLGQGPEFLIYFQGTGAADDSGLPNDRFFAVRPEGSVSTLKIQRTERGDSAVYLCASSPGGTYEQYFGPGTRLTVT.

This clone came up many times. Sequencing ends 3 residues short of the CDR3 end; the germline J gene provides the rest. The genes are TRBV12-3 or TRBV12-4 and TRBJ2-1; 12 bases match TRBD2. V shed 2 bases, J shed 8 bases, and the junction held 13 bases outside the gene matches. The CDR3 contains 18 residues. This CDR3 is CASSLSALVLAGGDEQFF. Incomplete CDR3 DNA: TGTGCCAGCAGTTTATCGGCGCTTGTTCTAGCGGGGGGGGATGAG.

This clone showed up many times. The read terminates 3 residues before the CDR3 end, so the remaining end is supplied by the germline J gene. V usage is TRBV2 and J usage is TRBJ2-5; a weak D match, TRBD2 (6 bases). Germline values: CDR1 SNHLY, CDR2 FYNNEI. V was trimmed by 6 bases and J by 5 bases, leaving 19 bases between them. The CDR3 is made up of 15 amino acids. The sequenced CDR3 bases are TGTGCCAGCAGGGAGGGTAGCAGGGCGAGGGAGACC. As protein: CASREGSRARET. The entire CDR3 sequence reads CASREGSRARETQYF.

This clone was counted a few times. The DNA ends 3 residues before the CDR3 does, and the rest of the CDR3 is filled in from the germline J gene. The V and J genes are TRBV18 and TRBJ2-7, with 9 bases identical to TRBD1. This CDR3 has 15 amino acids. With V trimmed by 4 bases and J by 2 bases, 6 bases remained unmatched. The V gene's germline CDR1 is KGHSH and CDR2 LQKENI. CDR3 bases read: TGTGCCAGCTCACTGGGGACAGGGTGGGCCTACGAG. Translated: CASSLGTGWAYE. In full, the CDR3 reads CASSLGTGWAYEQYF.

The table lists this clone with many counts. The sequence runs out 3 residues before the end of the CDR3; the remainder is reconstructed from the germline J gene. V and J are TRBV14 and TRBJ1-2, with D possibly TRBD1 on 6 matching bases. Trimming removed 4 bases at V and 6 bases at J, with 9 bases between. This CDR3 has 12 amino acids. Germline CDR1 is SGHDN and CDR2 is FVKESK. This CDR3 reads CASSRTVHGYTF. The part of the CDR3 DNA that was read is TGTGCCAGCAGCCGGACAGTACATGGC.

This clone was seen ten or more times. The CDR3 is cut off 3 residues early in the read; its end comes from the germline J gene. The chain couples TRBV7-8 to TRBJ2-7, with a possible D match to TRBD2 (7 bases). This CDR3 is built from 16 residues. V lost 5 bases to trimming and J lost 0 bases, with 17 bases between them. CDR1 is SGHVS and CDR2 is FQNEAQ in the germline V gene. CDR3 sequence: CASSRPGGTASYEQYF. CDR3 DNA (partial): TGTGCCAGCAGCCGCCCGGGGGGCACCGCCTCCTACGAG.

This clone was counted at least ten times. The CDR3 end falls 3 residues outside the read, so it is completed with the germline J gene. J is TRBJ1-2 and V is TRBV18, with TRBD1 matching over 10 bases. Germline assignment: CDR1 KGHSH and CDR2 LQKENI. The CDR3 covers 15 residues. The DNA read from the CDR3 is TGTGCCAGCTCACCGCCTGAGACAGGGGGCTTGGGC. Translation: CASSPPETGGLG. The full CDR3 protein reads CASSPPETGGLGYTF.

This clone was found many times. The CDR3 sequence is CASSQRDRDEQYF. Incomplete CDR3 DNA: TGCGCCAGCAGCCAAAGGGACAGGGACGAG. The V gene is TRBV4-1, the J gene TRBJ2-7; 9 bases agree with TRBD1. The read stops 3 residues short of the end of the CDR3; the missing end is completed from the germline J gene. The V and J ends lost 2 bases and 5 bases, in that order; junction bases with no gene match: 1. The CDR3 has 13 amino acids. Germline CDR1 and CDR2: MGHRA and YSYEKL.

This clone was observed at least ten times. The read ends 3 residues before the CDR3 terminus; that terminus is restored from the germline J gene. V usage is TRBV6-2 or TRBV6-3 and J usage is TRBJ2-3, with 10 positions matching TRBD2. The germline gives CDR1 MNHEY, CDR2 SVGEGT. The CDR3 is 13 residues long. V gave up 8 bases and J gave up 4 bases; unmatched junction bases: 3. Incomplete CDR3 DNA: TGTGCCAGCCAAGCGGGGGGGGCAGATACG. This gives the protein CASQAGGADT. The whole CDR3 is CASQAGGADTQYF.

This clone was counted ten times or more. Sequencing ends 3 residues short of the CDR3 end; the germline J gene provides the rest. V is TRBV20-1 and J is TRBJ1-5, with TRBD1 as a possible D gene (6 bases). V was cut by 5 bases and J by 1 base, with 15 bases left in between. Germline loops: CDR1 DFQATT, CDR2 SNEGSKA (reference sequence). The CDR3 consists of 15 residues. The sequenced CDR3 bases are TGCAGTGCTTTCACAGGGATCCCGAGCAATCAGCCC. It codes for CSAFTGIPSNQP. The CDR3 reads in full as CSAFTGIPSNQPQHF.

This clone was recorded at least ten times. The CDR3 end is not reached by the read, which stops 3 residues before it; the germline J gene fills it in. The chain links TRBV5-4 to TRBJ2-5; TRBD2 is a possible D gene (5 bases). The CDR3 has 14 residues. CDR1 and CDR2 (germline): SGHNT, YYREEE (reference sequence). Trimming cost V 0 bases and J 2 bases, with 8 bases left between them. The sequenced part of the CDR3 DNA is TGTGCCAGCAGCTTGGCCCTAGCTCAAGAGACC. It is translated as CASSLALAQET. The complete CDR3 protein is CASSLALAQETQYF.

This clone was observed at least ten times. Coverage ceases 3 residues before the CDR3 finishes, and the germline J gene fills in the end. V gene TRBV5-1 combines with J gene TRBJ1-6; D unresolved. The CDR3 covers 13 residues. V lost 0 bases to trimming and J lost 10 bases, with 8 bases between them. Germline loops: CDR1 SGHRS, CDR2 YFSETQ. CDR3 residues: CASSLAGVSPLHF. The covered CDR3 bases are TGCGCCAGCAGCTTGGCCGGGGTATCACCC.

This clone came up many times. Read coverage stops 3 residues before the CDR3 terminus; the germline J gene supplies the remainder. The chain uses TRBV7-3 and TRBJ2-2; D unclear. Germline CDR1 is SGHTA and CDR2 is FQGTGA. This CDR3 comprises 14 residues. The V end was cut by 4 bases, the J end by 3 bases, with 9 bases between. This CDR3 is CASSSQIHTGELFF. The sequenced part of the CDR3 DNA is TGTGCCAGCAGCTCCCAGATCCACACCGGGGAG.

This clone was counted many times. The CDR3 goes on 3 residues after the read ends, and that part is filled in from the germline J gene. The chain has TRBV20-1 and TRBJ2-7; 14 nucleotides match TRBD2. Germline values: CDR1 DFQATT, CDR2 SNEGSKA (reference sequence). V was pared by 1 base and J by 0 bases, with 5 bases of the junction left unmatched. The CDR3 length is 17 residues. CDR3 residues: CSARGTSGGPYSYEQYF. CDR3 DNA, as far as it was read: TGCAGTGCTAGAGGGACTAGCGGGGGGCCCTACTCCTACGAG.